The table lists the clone carrying this T cell receptor (beta chain) with a few counts. Its antigen is unknown. The authors reverse transcribed all of the isolated RNA, so sequencing captured expressed TCRB transcripts. Data came from immunoSEQ multiplex PCR; TCRdb stores just in-frame clones and leaves some out. The top ten hold about 0.02% of the sample, which has roughly 700,000 clones, around an eighth seen once. The sample comes from a study of beta chain features in type 1 diabetes. Overall study: Healthy donors and patients had similar age, gender and cell yields. The study examined 107,917,701 sorted cells across all samples. Study results and limitations: Type 1 diabetes patients had VDJ junctions that carried fewer insertions and more deletions. Healthy donors had naive, central memory and Treg TCRB repertoires that appeared less similar than those seen among patients. Shortening of TCRB CDR3s, moderate but significant, appeared in all four CD4+ subsets of Type 1 diabetes patients.

V dropped 5 bases and J dropped 4; count of bases not matched to a gene: 2. CDR3 length: 13 amino acids. CDR1 and CDR2 (germline): SQVTM, ANQGSEA. This receptor was identified in a man aged 18 to 30 with type 1 diabetes. The rearrangement uses TRBV29-1 and TRBJ2-3; 11 nucleotides agree with TRBD2. Sequencing used naive CD4+ T cells from blood. The CDR3 region is CSVLAGGPDTQYF. CDR3 sequence (DNA): TGCAGCGTTTTAGCGGGGGGGCCAGATACGCAGTATTTT.